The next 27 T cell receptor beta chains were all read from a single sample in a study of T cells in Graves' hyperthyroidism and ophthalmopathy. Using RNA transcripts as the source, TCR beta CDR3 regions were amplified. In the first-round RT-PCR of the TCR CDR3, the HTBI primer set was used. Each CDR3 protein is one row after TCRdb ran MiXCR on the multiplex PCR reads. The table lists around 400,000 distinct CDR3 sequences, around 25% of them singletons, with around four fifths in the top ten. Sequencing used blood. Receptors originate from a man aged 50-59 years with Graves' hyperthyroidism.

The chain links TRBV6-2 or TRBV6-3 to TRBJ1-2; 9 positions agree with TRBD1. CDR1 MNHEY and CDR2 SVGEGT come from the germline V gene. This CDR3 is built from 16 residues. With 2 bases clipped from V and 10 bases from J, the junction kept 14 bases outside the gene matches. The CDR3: CASSYKGTGIFSAYTF. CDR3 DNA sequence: TGTGCCAGCAGTTACAAGGGGACAGGGATCTTTAGTGCCTACACCTTC.

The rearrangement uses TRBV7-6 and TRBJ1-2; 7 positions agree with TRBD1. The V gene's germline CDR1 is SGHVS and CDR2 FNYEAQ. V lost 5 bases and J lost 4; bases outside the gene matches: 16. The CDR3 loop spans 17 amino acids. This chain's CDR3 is CASSIRLDRECGYGYTF. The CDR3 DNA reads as TGTGCCAGCAGCATACGACTAGACAGGGAGTGCGGCTATGGCTACACCTTC.

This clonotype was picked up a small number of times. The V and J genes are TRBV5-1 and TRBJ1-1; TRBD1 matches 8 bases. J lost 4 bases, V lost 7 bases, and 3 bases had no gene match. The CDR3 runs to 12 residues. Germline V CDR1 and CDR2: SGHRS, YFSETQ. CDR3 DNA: TGCGCCAGCTCTGGGACAGGCACTGAAGCTTTCTTT. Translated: CASSGTGTEAFF.

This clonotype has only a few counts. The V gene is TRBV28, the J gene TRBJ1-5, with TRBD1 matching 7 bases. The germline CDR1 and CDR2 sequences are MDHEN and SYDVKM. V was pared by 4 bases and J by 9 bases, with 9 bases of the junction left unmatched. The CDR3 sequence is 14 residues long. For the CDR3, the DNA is TGTGCCAGCAGTTCCCGACAGGGCCTGCCGCCCCAGCATTTT. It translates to CASSSRQGLPPQHF.

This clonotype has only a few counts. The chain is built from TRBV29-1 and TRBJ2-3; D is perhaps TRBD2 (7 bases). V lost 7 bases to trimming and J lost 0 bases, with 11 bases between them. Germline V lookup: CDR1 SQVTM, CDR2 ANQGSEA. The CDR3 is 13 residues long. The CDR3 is CSAGGGSTDTQYF. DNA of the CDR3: TGCAGCGCTGGGGGGGGCAGCACAGATACGCAGTATTTT.

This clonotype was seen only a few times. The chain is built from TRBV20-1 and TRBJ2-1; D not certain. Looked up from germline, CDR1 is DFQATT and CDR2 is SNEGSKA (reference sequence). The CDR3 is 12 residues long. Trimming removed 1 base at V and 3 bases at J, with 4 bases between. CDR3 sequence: CSARVVYNEQFF. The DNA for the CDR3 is TGCAGTGCTAGAGTAGTCTACAATGAGCAGTTCTTC.

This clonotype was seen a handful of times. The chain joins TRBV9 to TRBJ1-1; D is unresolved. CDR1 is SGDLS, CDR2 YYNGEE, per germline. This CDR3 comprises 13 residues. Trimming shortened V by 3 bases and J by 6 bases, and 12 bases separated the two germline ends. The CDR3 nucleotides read TGTGCCAGCAGCGAAGCTAGTTCCGCTGAAGCTTTCTTT. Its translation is CASSEASSAEAFF.

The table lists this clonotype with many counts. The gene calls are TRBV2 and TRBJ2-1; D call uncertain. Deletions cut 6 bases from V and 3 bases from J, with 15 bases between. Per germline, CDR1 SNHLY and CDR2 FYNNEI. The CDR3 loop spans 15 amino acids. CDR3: CASRQRDESYNEQFF. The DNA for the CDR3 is TGTGCCAGCAGACAACGAGACGAAAGCTACAATGAGCAGTTCTTC.

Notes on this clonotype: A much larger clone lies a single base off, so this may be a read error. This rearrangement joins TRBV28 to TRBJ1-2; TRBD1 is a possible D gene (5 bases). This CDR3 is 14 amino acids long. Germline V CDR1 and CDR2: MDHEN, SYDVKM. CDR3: CAISFGAGLYGYTF. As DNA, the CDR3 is TGTGCCATCAGTTTCGGGGCGGGACTGTATGGCTACACCTTC.

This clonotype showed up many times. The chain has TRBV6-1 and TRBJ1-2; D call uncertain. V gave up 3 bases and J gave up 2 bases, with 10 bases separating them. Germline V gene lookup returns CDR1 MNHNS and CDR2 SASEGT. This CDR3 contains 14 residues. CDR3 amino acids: CASSDTDTNYGYTF. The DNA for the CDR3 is TGTGCCAGCAGTGATACAGATACCAACTATGGCTACACCTTC.

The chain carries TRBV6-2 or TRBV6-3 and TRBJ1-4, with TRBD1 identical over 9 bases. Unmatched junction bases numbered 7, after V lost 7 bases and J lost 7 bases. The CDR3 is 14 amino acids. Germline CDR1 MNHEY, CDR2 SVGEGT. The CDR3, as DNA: TGTGCCAGCACCCCGACAGGGGGAAGTGAAAAACTGTTTTTT. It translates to CASTPTGGSEKLFF.

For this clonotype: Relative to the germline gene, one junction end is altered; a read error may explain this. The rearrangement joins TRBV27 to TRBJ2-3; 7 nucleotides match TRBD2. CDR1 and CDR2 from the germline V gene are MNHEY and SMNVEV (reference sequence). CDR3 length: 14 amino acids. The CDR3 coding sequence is TGTGCCATCAGTGACGGGAGGCGGGGAGATACGCAGTATTTT. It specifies CAISDGRRGDTQYF.

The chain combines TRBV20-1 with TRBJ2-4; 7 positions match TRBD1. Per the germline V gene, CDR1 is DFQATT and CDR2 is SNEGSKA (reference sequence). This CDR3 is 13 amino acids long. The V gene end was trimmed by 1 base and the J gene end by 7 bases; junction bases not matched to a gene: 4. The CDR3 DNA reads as TGCAGTGCTAGAGGGGGACAGATGAACATTCAGTACTTC. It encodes CSARGGQMNIQYF.

The CDR3 DNA reads TGTGCCAGCAGGGGGGGGCAGGTTAACTACGAGCAGTACTTC. It specifies CASRGGQVNYEQYF. This rearrangement joins TRBV6-2 or TRBV6-3 to TRBJ2-7; maybe TRBD2 (7 bases). Germline-derived CDR1 and CDR2 are MNHEY and SVGEGT. V was shortened by 6 bases and J by 3 bases, with 15 bases between the two germline ends. CDR3 length equals 14 residues.

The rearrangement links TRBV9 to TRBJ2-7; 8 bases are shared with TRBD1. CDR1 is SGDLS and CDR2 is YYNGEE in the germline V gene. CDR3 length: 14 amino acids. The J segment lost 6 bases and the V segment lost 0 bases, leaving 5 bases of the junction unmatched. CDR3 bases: TGTGCCAGCAGCGTAGAGGACAGGGCCGGCGAGCAGTACTTC. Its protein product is CASSVEDRAGEQYF.

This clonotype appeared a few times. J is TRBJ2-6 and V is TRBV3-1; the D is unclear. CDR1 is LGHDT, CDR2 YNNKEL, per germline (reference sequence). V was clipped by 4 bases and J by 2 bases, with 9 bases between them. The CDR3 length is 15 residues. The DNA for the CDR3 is TGTGCCAGCAGCCCTATCTCGACTGGGGCCAACGTCCTGACTTTC. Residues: CASSPISTGANVLTF. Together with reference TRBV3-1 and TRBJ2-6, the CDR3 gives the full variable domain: DTAVSQTPKYLVTQMGNDKSIKCEQNLGHDTMYWYKQDSKKFLKIMFSYNNKELIINETVPNRFSPKSPDKAHLNLHINSLELGDSAVYFCASSPISTGANVLTFGAGSRLTVL.

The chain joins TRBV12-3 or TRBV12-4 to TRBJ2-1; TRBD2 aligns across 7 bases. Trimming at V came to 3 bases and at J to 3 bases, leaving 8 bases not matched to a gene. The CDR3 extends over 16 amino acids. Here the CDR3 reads CASSFRASGVYNEQFF. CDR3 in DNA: TGTGCCAGCAGTTTTAGGGCTAGCGGAGTCTACAATGAGCAGTTCTTC.

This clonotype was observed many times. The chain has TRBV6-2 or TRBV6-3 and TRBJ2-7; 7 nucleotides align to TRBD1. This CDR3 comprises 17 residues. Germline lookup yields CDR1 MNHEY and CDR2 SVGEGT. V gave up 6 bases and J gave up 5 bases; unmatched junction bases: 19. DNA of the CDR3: TGTGCCAGCAGAGATCAGACAGGGTTCTTTCCCGTTGACGAGCAGTACTTC. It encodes CASRDQTGFFPVDEQYF.

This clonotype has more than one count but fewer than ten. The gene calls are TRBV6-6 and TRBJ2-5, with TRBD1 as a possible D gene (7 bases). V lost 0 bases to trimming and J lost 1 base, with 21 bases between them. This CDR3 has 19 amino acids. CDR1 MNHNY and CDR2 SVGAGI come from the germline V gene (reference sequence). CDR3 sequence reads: CASSYSHILQGRPQETQYF. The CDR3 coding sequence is TGTGCCAGCAGTTACTCCCACATCCTACAGGGGAGGCCCCAAGAGACCCAGTACTTC.

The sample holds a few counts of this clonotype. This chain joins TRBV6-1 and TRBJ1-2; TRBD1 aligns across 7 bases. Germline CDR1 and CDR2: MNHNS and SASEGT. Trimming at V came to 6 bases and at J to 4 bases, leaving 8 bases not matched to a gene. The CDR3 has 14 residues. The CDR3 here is CASRSGQSSYGYTF. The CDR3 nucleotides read TGTGCCAGCAGATCGGGACAGTCGAGCTATGGCTACACCTTC.

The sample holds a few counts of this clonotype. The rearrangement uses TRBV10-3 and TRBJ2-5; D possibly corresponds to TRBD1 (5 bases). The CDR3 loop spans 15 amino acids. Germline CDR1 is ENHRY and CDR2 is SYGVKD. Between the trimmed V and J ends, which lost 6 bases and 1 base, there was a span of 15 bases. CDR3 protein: CAISEDGHIQETQYF. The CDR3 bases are TGTGCCATCAGCGAAGACGGACATATCCAAGAGACCCAGTACTTC.

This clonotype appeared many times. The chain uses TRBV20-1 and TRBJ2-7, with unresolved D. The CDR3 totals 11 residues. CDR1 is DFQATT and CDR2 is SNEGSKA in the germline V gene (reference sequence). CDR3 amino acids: CSVRRNYEQYF. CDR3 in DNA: TGCAGCGTGCGGAGAAACTACGAGCAGTACTTC.

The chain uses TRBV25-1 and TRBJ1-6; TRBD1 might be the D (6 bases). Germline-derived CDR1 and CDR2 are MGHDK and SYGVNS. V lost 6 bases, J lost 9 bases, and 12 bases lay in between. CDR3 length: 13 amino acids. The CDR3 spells CASSEGTPSPLHF. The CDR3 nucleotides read TGTGCCAGCAGCGAAGGGACACCTTCACCCCTCCACTTT.

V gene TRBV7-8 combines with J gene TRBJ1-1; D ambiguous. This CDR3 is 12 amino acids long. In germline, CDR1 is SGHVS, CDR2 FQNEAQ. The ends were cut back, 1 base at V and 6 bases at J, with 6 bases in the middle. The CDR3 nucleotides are TGTGCCAGCAGCTTAGAAGTTTCTGAAGCTTTCTTT. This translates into CASSLEVSEAFF.

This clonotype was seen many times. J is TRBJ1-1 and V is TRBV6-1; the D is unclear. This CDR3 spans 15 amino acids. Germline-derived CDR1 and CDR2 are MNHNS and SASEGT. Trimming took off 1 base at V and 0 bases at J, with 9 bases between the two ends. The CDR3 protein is CASSEEADLNTEAFF. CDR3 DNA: TGTGCCAGCAGTGAAGAAGCAGACCTGAACACTGAAGCTTTCTTT.

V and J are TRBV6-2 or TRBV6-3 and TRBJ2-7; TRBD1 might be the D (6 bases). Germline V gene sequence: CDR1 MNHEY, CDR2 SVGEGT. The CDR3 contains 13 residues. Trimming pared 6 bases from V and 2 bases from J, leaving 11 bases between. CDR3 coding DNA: TGTGCCAGCAGGCCGACAGGAACCTACGAGCAGTACTTC. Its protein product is CASRPTGTYEQYF.

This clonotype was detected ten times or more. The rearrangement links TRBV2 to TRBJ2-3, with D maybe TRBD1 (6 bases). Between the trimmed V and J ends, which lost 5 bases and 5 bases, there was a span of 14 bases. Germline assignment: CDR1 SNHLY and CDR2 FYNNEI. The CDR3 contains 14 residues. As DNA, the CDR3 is TGTGCCAGCAGTTTGGACAGTGGAGTAGATACGCAGTATTTT. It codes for CASSLDSGVDTQYF.